A single TCR beta chain is shown here with its context. This sample is part of a study of technical replicates of blood from several donors. Data came from immunoSEQ multiplex PCR; TCRdb stores just in-frame clones and leaves some out. The sample has tens of thousands of clones; 90% are singletons. The CDR3 totals 11 residues. Per the germline V gene, CDR1 is GTSNPN and CDR2 is SVGIG (reference sequence). Trimming pared 0 bases from V and 6 bases from J, leaving 6 bases between. Sequencing was done on a sample of PBMCs. This TCR was sampled from a human donor in good health. Some clones in this sample may be carry-over from other donors' samples. The chain combines TRBV30 with TRBJ2-7; D is unclear. CDR3 sequence reads: CAWSVSSEQYF. The DNA for the CDR3 is TGTGCCTGGAGTGTAAGCTCCGAGCAGTACTTC.